This T cell receptor beta chain was sequenced in a study of quantifying T cell responses using KT2 cells. About the study: cDNA was made from DNase-treated RNA using alpha and beta constant primers.

This clonotype turned up a few times. V lost 5 bases, J lost 8 bases, and 5 bases stayed unmatched. The CDR3 extends over 12 amino acids. An oligo carrying a UMI was ligated to the cDNA 3' end. An equimolar mix of RC1.1 and RC1.2 primed the beta chain across TRBC1 and TRBC2. TCRdb re-called the UMI-ligation and nested PCR reads with MiXCR, one entry per CDR3 protein. This sample has 40,000 to 50,000 distinct CDR3 sequences, with more than 15% found just once. The J gene is TRBJ1-2, the V gene TRBV12-3 or TRBV12-4; TRBD1 aligns across 7 bases. The receptor comes from a human donor. Sequenced input: PBMCs spiked with cells of the T cell clone KT2. CDR3 in DNA: TGTGCCAGCAGTCCGGGGACAGAAGGCTACACCTTC. Its translation: CASSPGTEGYTF.